This T cell receptor (beta chain) is drawn from a study of blood T cell repertoires in COVID-19. Overall study context: Collection of acute and convalescent COVID-19 samples took place in the United States, Italy and Spain. PBMCs, B-cell-depleted T cells, or T cells provided the cDNA or gDNA that made up the material.

Original data processing: Estimation of nucleated cell counts was performed using reference gene primer amplification. TCRdb's copy holds only in-frame clones and misses some; the assay was immunoSEQ multiplex PCR. V and J calls and clone size are as listed in that table; D and trimming were resolved from the DNA. The table lists roughly 83,000 clones, around nine tenths of them singletons, with approximately 8.1% in the top ten. Germline-derived CDR1 and CDR2 are MNHEY and SVGAGI. After removal of 2 bases from V and 4 bases from J, the junction contained 5 bases not matched to a gene. This CDR3 comprises 15 residues.

Sequenced material: peripheral blood. The source is a man older than 75 with active or convalescent COVID-19. The chain has TRBV6-5 and TRBJ2-1, with 7 positions matching TRBD2. The CDR3, as DNA: TGTGCCAGCAGTTACGCGGGACTAAAATACAATGAGCAGTTCTTC. Its translation: CASSYAGLKYNEQFF.